Below, one T cell receptor beta chain is given with its context. Its antigen is unknown. Per-base quality was not reported, and no clone a single base away is much larger than it. This sample is drawn from a study of beta chain features in type 1 diabetes (dated by TCRdb to the late 2010s). For the study in its entirety: No differences in mean age, gender distribution, total cell number or subset yield were found between patients and healthy donors. A total of over 90,000,000 sorted cells were examined across all samples, and a strong correlation was observed between cell number per subset and RNA yield. The study compared the TCRB repertoires of sorted circulating CD4+ T cell subsets in recently diagnosed type 1 diabetes patients with those in matched healthy donors. Regulatory and stem cell-like memory subsets were isolated from only 8 patients and about eight healthy donors, whereas naive and central memory subsets came from all 30 or so donors. Paper-wide results and their limitations: Naive, central memory and regulatory TCRB repertoires appeared to be more alike among patients than among healthy donors. PCR might favor shorter templates, but patient and control samples were amplified and corrected together, so any skew would affect both groups equally. Sequencing cDNA rather than genomic DNA could over-represent highly expressing activated cells, although activation and CD3 levels did not differ between groups. At VDJ recombination sites, patients with type 1 diabetes made fewer insertions and deleted more nucleotides, a pattern implying thymic rearrangement abnormalities. Only small numbers of individuals were included in the HLA sub-analyses, which left unresolved whether HLA type had any influence on TCRB rearrangement. In all four CD4+ subsets, TCRB CDR3 length was moderately but significantly shorter in type 1 diabetes patients.

The CDR3 covers 14 residues, taking in both the cysteine and the phenylalanine. Only the CDR3 region is kept as DNA, spanning 42 bases read in frame from base 1. At the junction V is shortened by 5 bases and J by 1 base; bases outside the gene matches: 4. Looking up the germline V gene (reference sequence) yields CDR1 LNHDA and CDR2 SQIVND. All of the isolated RNA was reverse transcribed with the High Capacity cDNA Reverse Transcription Kit, so expressed TCRB transcripts were sequenced. Deep immunoSEQ sequencing was applied to naive, central memory and regulatory T cell samples, giving an average of around 4 million total reads per sample. After sorted cells were lysed in RLT buffer, RNA was extracted with DNase-treated RNeasy Micro or Mini kits, with the choice depending on cell number. To prevent cross-contamination, every cell subset was processed on its own, while patient and healthy donor samples were processed together. TCRB sequences were amplified from cDNA with the immunoSEQ multiplex PCR, producing 87-bp fragments spanning the CDR3 region. Sequencing of the amplicons was done on the Illumina HiSeq platform. The source study handled its data this way. PCR bias was corrected computationally using synthetic template baselines, and reads within Hamming distance 2 were collapsed, with unmergeable singletons discarded. Reads were aligned to IMGT to assign V, D and J genes, CDR3 length, and insertions or deletions at six rearrangement sites. Within each subset, clonotype counts were normalized to sorted cell number, and only after that were true diversity and Gini coefficients computed with the tcR R package. The overlap coefficient, calculated on TCRB nucleotide sequences, was used to quantify repertoire sharing. Out-of-frame TCRB sequences from naive cells were analyzed as a proxy for the pre-selection repertoire. This immuneACCESS table, as held by TCRdb, lists in-frame sequences with V and J called but not all clones. Of the missing ones, under half trace to an unresolved V gene in checked studies; the others have no known cause. Clone size and the V and J calls come from that table; the DNA yielded D and trimming. The sample records roughly 330,000 clones, roughly 9.6% of which are singletons. The ten largest make up about 0.014% of the sample.

Each donor gave one peripheral blood draw, averaging around 0.11 L, which was collected into heparinised tubes. Naive, central memory, regulatory and stem cell-like memory CD4+ T cells were sorted on a BD FACSAria II using a panel including CD45RO, CCR7, CD25, CD127, CD95 and CD27. A purity above 95% was achieved for all sorted populations. PBMCs were isolated immediately by Lymphoprep density gradient centrifugation and stained directly without culture. To minimize batch effects, samples were stained and sorted in pairs, one healthy donor with one patient per experiment. The TCR originated in a woman aged 25 to 39 in good health. Sequencing used naive CD4+ T cells from blood. The cell subset or site label corresponds to: true naive CD4+ T cells. The chain employs TRBV19 and TRBJ2-5, and 7 bases in between align with TRBD1. The sequence in DNA is TGTGCCAGTAGTTCGGGACAGCTCCAAGAGACCCAGTACTTC. Its coded protein is CASSSGQLQETQYF. With all but the CDR3 taken from the reference TRBV19 and TRBJ2-5 genes, the full variable domain is: DGGITQSPKYLFRKEGQNVTLSCEQNLNHDAMYWYRQDPGQGLRLIYYSQIVNDFQKGDIAEGYSVSREKKESFPLTVTSAQKNPTAFYLCASSSGQLQETQYFGPGTRLLVL.